This TCR beta chain is drawn from a study of early T cells in non-severe SARS-CoV-2 infection. The wider study: Sequencing input comprised bulk RNA from unsorted whole blood; chain pairing was not available.

The CDR3 contains 15 residues. Germline assignment: CDR1 SNHLY and CDR2 FYNNEI. The ends were cut back, 11 bases at V and 2 bases at J, with 22 bases in the middle. In the library, individual cDNA molecules carried attached unique molecular identifiers. TCRdb re-analysed the 5' RACE reads in MiXCR, keeping a single row per CDR3 protein. The profile shows approximately 77,000 distinct CDR3 sequences, over 4% of them singletons. The sequences come from whole blood, collected at baseline. The TCR comes from an adult who was a healthcare worker with PCR-confirmed SARS-CoV-2 infection or an uninfected control (not recorded which). The genes are TRBV2 and TRBJ2-7, with D perhaps matching TRBD1 (6 bases). The CDR3 loop is CASRKGVVATYEQYF. The DNA for the CDR3 is TGTGCCTCCCGCAAGGGGGTGGTGGCGACCTACGAGCAGTACTTC.